Listed below are T cell receptor beta chains from one sample, sequenced in a study of cytomegalovirus exposure and HLA in healthy donors. Measured with immunoSEQ multiplex PCR; TCRdb has only the in-frame clones, and not every one. The data show over 65,000 clones, roughly 74% seen once. Sequenced: PBMCs. These receptor sequences come from a man aged 35-49 years in good health and CMV-seronegative. Each CDR3 is given with its conserved first and last residue. A D gene is named only where the DNA matches it firmly. Clone size is stated in some rows and not others, as once, few, many or a class when expanded.

d_call: NA; j_call: TRBJ1-1; clone_size: NA; v_call: TRBV7-8; cdr3_aa: CASSVGTGRNTEAFF; cdr3_nt: TGTGCCAGCAGCGTAGGAACAGGCCGAAACACTGAAGCTTTCTTT
d_call: NA; j_call: TRBJ2-1; clone_size: NA; v_call: TRBV15; cdr3_aa: CATSTAKGLHIEQFF; cdr3_nt: TGTGCCACCAGCACGGCCAAAGGACTACACATTGAGCAGTTCTTC
d_call: TRBD2; j_call: TRBJ2-3; clone_size: NA; v_call: TRBV4-2; cdr3_aa: CASSQESSGSTDTQYF; cdr3_nt: TGTGCCAGCAGCCAAGAGTCTAGCGGGAGCACAGATACGCAGTATTTT
d_call: NA; j_call: TRBJ2-7; clone_size: medium-sized; v_call: TRBV5-6; cdr3_aa: CASSFRVSVYEQYF; cdr3_nt: TGTGCCAGCAGCTTTCGGGTCAGCGTCTACGAGCAGTACTTC
d_call: TRBD2; j_call: TRBJ2-3; clone_size: NA; v_call: TRBV28; cdr3_aa: CASSSEAGGGADTQYF; cdr3_nt: TGTGCCAGCAGTTCAGAGGCGGGAGGCGGGGCAGATACGCAGTATTTT
d_call: NA; j_call: TRBJ2-1; clone_size: NA; v_call: TRBV5-1; cdr3_aa: CASSFGHYNEQFF; cdr3_nt: TGCGCCAGCAGCTTTGGACACTACAATGAGCAGTTCTTC
d_call: NA; j_call: TRBJ2-3; clone_size: NA; v_call: TRBV10-2; cdr3_aa: CASSVLRRTENTDTQYF; cdr3_nt: TGCGCCAGCAGTGTTTTAAGGAGGACAGAAAACACAGATACGCAGTATTTT
d_call: TRBD1; j_call: TRBJ1-1; clone_size: NA; v_call: TRBV7-2; cdr3_aa: CASSRTGNTEAFF; cdr3_nt: TGTGCCAGCAGCCGGACAGGGAACACTGAAGCTTTCTTT
d_call: TRBD2; j_call: TRBJ2-7; clone_size: NA; v_call: TRBV13; cdr3_aa: CASSRAGDEQYF; cdr3_nt: TGTGCCAGCAGTCGGGCGGGGGACGAGCAGTACTTC
d_call: NA; j_call: TRBJ1-4; clone_size: NA; v_call: TRBV30; cdr3_aa: CAWRRGVNEKLFF; cdr3_nt: TGTGCCTGGAGAAGAGGAGTTAATGAAAAACTGTTTTTT
d_call: NA; j_call: TRBJ1-1; clone_size: few; v_call: TRBV6-5; cdr3_aa: CASRRTAMNTEAFF; cdr3_nt: TGTGCCAGCAGAAGGACAGCAATGAACACTGAAGCTTTCTTT
d_call: NA; j_call: TRBJ2-3; clone_size: once; v_call: TRBV6-5; cdr3_aa: CASSGHVKGTDTQYF; cdr3_nt: TGTGCCAGCAGTGGCCACGTTAAAGGCACAGATACGCAGTATTTT
d_call: TRBD1; j_call: TRBJ1-2; clone_size: NA; v_call: TRBV5-4; cdr3_aa: CASSIPGGVSGYTF; cdr3_nt: TGTGCCAGCAGCATTCCAGGGGGCGTAAGTGGCTACACCTTC
d_call: TRBD2; j_call: TRBJ2-1; clone_size: NA; v_call: TRBV6-5; cdr3_aa: CASSYAALAGHEQFF; cdr3_nt: TGTGCCAGCAGTTACGCTGCCCTAGCGGGCCATGAGCAGTTCTTC
d_call: TRBD1; j_call: TRBJ1-1; clone_size: NA; v_call: TRBV7-9; cdr3_aa: CASSSGGTNTEAFF; cdr3_nt: TGTGCCAGCAGTTCAGGGGGGACGAACACTGAAGCTTTCTTT
d_call: TRBD2; j_call: TRBJ2-5; clone_size: NA; v_call: TRBV7-9; cdr3_aa: CASSPRTSGETQYF; cdr3_nt: TGTGCCAGCAGCCCGAGGACTAGCGGAGAGACCCAGTACTTC
d_call: TRBD1; j_call: TRBJ2-4; clone_size: NA; v_call: TRBV18; cdr3_aa: CASSAGTGVWNIQYF; cdr3_nt: TGTGCCAGCTCGGCCGGGACAGGGGTTTGGAACATTCAGTACTTC
d_call: NA; j_call: TRBJ2-4; clone_size: NA; v_call: TRBV7-9; cdr3_aa: CASSSPTLAGNIQYF; cdr3_nt: TGTGCCAGCAGCTCACCCACCTTGGCGGGGAACATTCAGTACTTC
d_call: NA; j_call: TRBJ1-2; clone_size: NA; v_call: TRBV11-3; cdr3_aa: CASDFFLCNYGYTF; cdr3_nt: TGTGCCAGCGACTTTTTTTTGTGTAACTATGGCTACACCTTC
d_call: NA; j_call: TRBJ2-3; clone_size: NA; v_call: TRBV6-6; cdr3_aa: CASSRTGSGSDTQYF; cdr3_nt: TGTGCCAGCAGCAGAACAGGGTCGGGGTCAGATACGCAGTATTTT
d_call: NA; j_call: TRBJ1-3; clone_size: NA; v_call: TRBV10-1; cdr3_aa: CASSVDTGGNTIYF; cdr3_nt: TGCGCCAGCAGTGTGGACACAGGTGGAAACACCATATATTTT
d_call: NA; j_call: TRBJ1-4; clone_size: NA; v_call: TRBV21-1; cdr3_aa: CASSGDSGRWPNEKLFF; cdr3_nt: TGTGCCAGCAGCGGGGACAGCGGTCGGTGGCCTAATGAAAAACTGTTTTTT
d_call: NA; j_call: TRBJ2-5; clone_size: NA; v_call: TRBV28; cdr3_aa: CASSSPARALQETQYF; cdr3_nt: TGTGCCAGCAGTTCACCTGCGCGGGCTCTCCAAGAGACCCAGTACTTC
d_call: TRBD1; j_call: TRBJ1-2; clone_size: NA; v_call: TRBV18; cdr3_aa: CASSTQTGGSYGYTF; cdr3_nt: TGTGCCAGCTCAACCCAGACAGGGGGAAGCTATGGCTACACCTTC
d_call: NA; j_call: TRBJ1-1; clone_size: few; v_call: TRBV19; cdr3_aa: CASSATTRRNTEAFF; cdr3_nt: TGTGCCAGTAGTGCTACGACAAGACGGAACACTGAAGCTTTCTTT
d_call: TRBD1; j_call: TRBJ2-7; clone_size: NA; v_call: TRBV15; cdr3_aa: CATSRDPPGQAHEQYF; cdr3_nt: TGTGCCACCAGCAGAGATCCCCCGGGACAGGCCCACGAGCAGTACTTC